The 6 T cell receptor beta chains below all came from one sample that was sequenced in a study of early T cells in non-severe SARS-CoV-2 infection. TCRdb passed the 5' RACE reads through MiXCR, listing each CDR3 protein once. This table holds over 15,000 distinct CDR3 sequences, about 5% found once. Sequencing was done on a sample of whole blood. Receptors originate from an adult who was a healthcare worker with PCR-confirmed SARS-CoV-2 infection or an uninfected control (not recorded which).

The genes are TRBV27 and TRBJ2-2; 8 positions match TRBD1. Germline values: CDR1 MNHEY, CDR2 SMNVEV (reference sequence). The V segment lost 4 bases and the J segment 5 bases; nucleotides outside the gene matches: 6. The CDR3 loop spans 15 amino acids. The CDR3 loop is CASSYGQGATGELFF. The CDR3, as DNA: TGTGCCAGCAGTTACGGACAGGGTGCAACCGGGGAGCTGTTTTTT.

This clonotype was counted between two and nine times. This chain connects TRBV7-3 to TRBJ2-3; tentative D call: TRBD1 (7 bases). V was trimmed by 5 bases and J by 1 base, leaving 19 bases between them. This CDR3 has 17 residues. Germline V gene sequence: CDR1 SGHTA, CDR2 FQGTGA. The CDR3 loop is CASSLGGRDSGTDTQYF. The CDR3 DNA reads TGTGCCAGCAGCCTCGGGGGTAGGGACAGCGGCACAGATACGCAGTATTTT.

This clonotype has ten or more counts. The chain uses TRBV11-2 and TRBJ1-6; 8 bases match TRBD1. V gave up 5 bases and J gave up 10 bases; unmatched junction bases: 19. The CDR3 runs 18 residues. The germline gives CDR1 SGHAT, CDR2 FQNNGV. This CDR3 is CASSPTRVRGPLTSPLHF. The CDR3 DNA follows: TGTGCCAGCAGCCCTACCCGTGTCAGGGGGCCGCTCACCTCACCCCTCCACTTT.

This chain uses TRBV11-2 with TRBJ2-2; D may be TRBD2 (6 bases). This CDR3 is 16 amino acids long. V dropped 0 bases and J dropped 3 bases, with 11 bases sitting between them. Looked up from germline, CDR1 is SGHAT and CDR2 is FQNNGV. This CDR3 is CASSLDLGGYTGELFF. DNA for the CDR3: TGTGCCAGCAGCTTAGATCTGGGGGGATACACCGGGGAGCTGTTTTTT.

The table lists this clonotype with many counts. The chain employs TRBV6-2 or TRBV6-3 and TRBJ2-1; perhaps TRBD2 as D (5 bases). Trimming shortened V by 6 bases and J by 6 bases, and 18 bases separated the two germline ends. Germline CDR1 and CDR2: MNHEY and SVGEGT. The CDR3 totals 15 residues. The DNA for the CDR3 is TGTGCCAGCAGGAGCCCCAGGACTGGATCCAATGAGCAGTTCTTC. This gives the protein CASRSPRTGSNEQFF.

A few counts support this clonotype. The chain has TRBV4-2 and TRBJ2-7, with 10 bases fitting TRBD2. Germline V gene sequence: CDR1 LGHNA, CDR2 YNFKEQ. The V and J ends lost 4 bases and 3 bases, in that order; junction bases with no gene match: 3. The CDR3 extends over 14 amino acids. The CDR3 DNA reads TGTGCCAGCAGCCCTAGCGGGAGACTCTACGAGCAGTACTTC. As protein: CASSPSGRLYEQYF.